The 22 T cell receptor beta chains given below trace back to one sample, sequenced in a study of shared clonotypes between healthy human individuals. TCRdb's copy holds only in-frame clones and misses some; the assay was immunoSEQ multiplex PCR. Among about 2 million clones, 90% to 95% were seen once, and the ten largest hold 0.1% to 0.15%. The sample taken for sequencing was naive CD4+ T cells sorted from blood. This sample's subset: CD45RA+ positively selected. These receptors all stem from a man between 18 and 29 years old in good health.

The chain joins TRBV7-9 to TRBJ1-2, with D possibly being TRBD1 (5 bases). V gave up 6 bases and J gave up 0 bases, with 20 bases separating them. CDR1 and CDR2 (germline): SEHNR, FQNEAQ (reference sequence). CDR3 length: 17 residues. In nucleotides, the CDR3 is TGTGCCAGCAGTTTACCTTGGGGCAGTGGGTCTAACTATGGCTACACCTTC. It is translated as CASSLPWGSGSNYGYTF.

The gene calls are TRBV28 and TRBJ2-7; no clear D gene. The V gene's germline CDR1 is MDHEN and CDR2 SYDVKM. CDR3 length equals 13 residues. The V and J ends lost 6 bases and 1 base respectively, with 10 bases between them. CDR3 DNA: TGTGCCAGCAGGGAGACAAAATCCTACGAGCAGTACTTC. It yields the protein CASRETKSYEQYF. The full variable domain, completed using reference TRBV28 and TRBJ2-7, is DVKVTQSSRYLVKRTGEKVFLECVQDMDHENMFWYRQDPGLGLRLIYFSYDVKMKEKGDIPEGYSVSREKKERFSLILESASTNQTSMYLCASRETKSYEQYFGPGTRLTVT.

This clone was counted a single time. The rearrangement links TRBV2 to TRBJ1-2; D is possibly TRBD1 (6 bases). CDR3 size: 14 residues. Germline values: CDR1 SNHLY, CDR2 FYNNEI. V dropped 8 bases and J dropped 3 bases, with 16 bases sitting between them. Here the CDR3 reads CASPPGGAYYGYTF. The CDR3 DNA reads as TGTGCCAGCCCTCCCGGGGGCGCATACTATGGCTACACCTTC.

The chain uses TRBV11-2 and TRBJ1-5; D is perhaps TRBD1 (6 bases). The germline V and J ends were trimmed by 3 bases and 0 bases, with 12 bases remaining between them. From germline, CDR1 is SGHAT and CDR2 FQNNGV. CDR3 size: 16 residues. CDR3 residues: CASSFRLGGSNQPQHF. DNA of the CDR3: TGTGCCAGCAGCTTCCGGCTAGGGGGTAGCAATCAGCCCCAGCATTTT.

This chain joins TRBV7-9 and TRBJ2-1; 10 bases are a match to TRBD2. The junction had 10 bases not matched to a gene; V was cut back by 5 bases and J by 6 bases. The germline gives CDR1 SEHNR, CDR2 FQNEAQ (reference sequence). The CDR3 spans 16 residues. The DNA for the CDR3 is TGTGCCAGCAGCCCATACCGGACTAGCGGCCTCAATGAGCAGTTCTTC. It specifies CASSPYRTSGLNEQFF.

This rearrangement joins TRBV5-1 to TRBJ2-2, with 11 bases matching TRBD1. There are 15 residues in the CDR3. The germline V gene has CDR1 SGHRS and CDR2 YFSETQ. After removal of 4 bases from V and 7 bases from J, the junction contained 6 bases not matched to a gene. As DNA, the CDR3 is TGCGCCAGCAGCCCGCGGACAGGGGGCGGCGGGGAGCTGTTTTTT. This encodes CASSPRTGGGGELFF.

The V gene is TRBV11-3, the J gene TRBJ2-2, with a weak D call TRBD1 (6 bases). V gave up 0 bases and J gave up 2 bases, with 19 bases separating them. Germline lookup yields CDR1 SGHNT and CDR2 YENEEA. The CDR3 totals 19 residues. This CDR3 reads CASSLEDRLQRDNTGELFF. Written as DNA, the CDR3 is TGTGCCAGCAGCTTAGAGGACAGACTTCAACGCGATAACACCGGGGAGCTGTTTTTT.

V is TRBV28 and J is TRBJ2-7; D is unresolved. The CDR3 is 12 residues long. V dropped 3 bases and J dropped 4 bases, with 7 bases sitting between them. Germline loops: CDR1 MDHEN, CDR2 SYDVKM. The CDR3 region is CASSLVEYEQYF. The CDR3 DNA follows: TGTGCCAGCAGTTTGGTAGAGTACGAGCAGTACTTC. The whole variable domain, filled in from reference TRBV28 and TRBJ2-7, reads DVKVTQSSRYLVKRTGEKVFLECVQDMDHENMFWYRQDPGLGLRLIYFSYDVKMKEKGDIPEGYSVSREKKERFSLILESASTNQTSMYLCASSLVEYEQYFGPGTRLTVT.

The chain has TRBV7-9 and TRBJ2-1; D gene unclear. Germline V gene sequence: CDR1 SEHNR, CDR2 FQNEAQ (reference sequence). The CDR3 contains 13 residues. Between the trimmed V and J ends, which lost 4 bases and 4 bases, there was a span of 8 bases. CDR3 amino acids: CASSSRYYNEQFF. CDR3 DNA: TGTGCCAGCAGCTCGAGATATTACAATGAGCAGTTCTTC.

This clone was counted between two and nine times. This CDR3 is also generated by other DNA sequences in the sample. V gene TRBV7-3 combines with J gene TRBJ2-2; D is unclear. Germline CDR1 and CDR2: SGHTA and FQGTGA. This CDR3 is built from 14 residues. V lost 2 bases, J lost 0 bases, and 4 bases lay in between. In DNA, the CDR3 is TGTGCCAGCAGCTTAGGGACGAACACCGGGGAGCTGTTTTTT. This encodes CASSLGTNTGELFF.

The J gene is TRBJ2-2, the V gene TRBV4-2; D is possibly TRBD2 (5 bases). The CDR3 covers 17 residues. V was cut by 0 bases and J by 0 bases, with 11 bases left in between. CDR1 and CDR2 (germline): LGHNA, YNFKEQ. The CDR3 loop reads CASSQEYRGANTGELFF. CDR3 DNA: TGTGCCAGCAGCCAAGAGTATCGGGGTGCGAACACCGGGGAGCTGTTTTTT.

This chain joins TRBV6-5 and TRBJ1-6; D not resolved. CDR3 size: 15 residues. The germline gives CDR1 MNHEY, CDR2 SVGAGI. The V and J ends lost 0 bases and 9 bases respectively, with 12 bases between them. CDR3 in amino acids: CASSYSPGPPSPLHF. Here the CDR3 DNA reads TGTGCCAGCAGTTACTCGCCAGGTCCCCCTTCACCCCTCCACTTT.

Comments on this clone: Other DNA sequences in this sample translate to the same CDR3. The chain employs TRBV7-9 and TRBJ1-5; tentative D call: TRBD1 (5 bases). CDR3 length equals 15 residues. Germline lookup yields CDR1 SEHNR and CDR2 FQNEAQ (reference sequence). The V and J ends lost 5 bases and 1 base respectively, with 12 bases between them. CDR3 DNA: TGTGCCAGCAGCCTCTCCGGGGACAGCAATCAGCCCCAGCATTTT. Protein: CASSLSGDSNQPQHF.

This clone has only one observation. This chain joins TRBV15 and TRBJ2-5, with no clear D. Germline V gene data show CDR1 as LNHNV and CDR2 as YYDKDF (reference sequence). The CDR3 runs 14 residues. Trimming took 0 bases from V and 7 from J, leaving 12 bases between them. This CDR3 is CATSRDRHLGTQYF. CDR3 bases: TGTGCCACCAGCAGAGATCGTCATCTAGGGACCCAGTACTTC. The whole variable domain, remainder taken from reference TRBV15 and TRBJ2-5, is DAMVIQNPRYQVTQFGKPVTLSCSQTLNHNVMYWYQQKSSQAPKLLFHYYDKDFNNEADTPDNFQSRRPNTSFCFLDIRSPGLGDTAMYLCATSRDRHLGTQYFGPGTRLLVL.

V and J are TRBV6-6 and TRBJ1-5; 7 nucleotides agree with TRBD1. Trimming removed 6 bases from V and 5 bases from J; junction bases left unmatched: 7. Germline loops: CDR1 MNHNY, CDR2 SVGAGI (reference sequence). The CDR3 spans 14 residues. The CDR3 is CASRPDRDYQPQHF. Here the CDR3 DNA reads TGTGCCAGCAGACCCGACAGGGATTATCAGCCCCAGCATTTT.

This clone was detected only once. This chain joins TRBV5-1 and TRBJ2-2; 8 bases align to TRBD1. CDR1 and CDR2 from the germline V gene are SGHRS and YFSETQ. V dropped 7 bases and J dropped 0; count of bases not matched to a gene: 2. The CDR3 runs to 14 residues. CDR3 protein: CASAGGANTGELFF. The CDR3 nucleotides are TGCGCCAGCGCAGGGGGCGCGAACACCGGGGAGCTGTTTTTT.

The chain carries TRBV30 and TRBJ2-1; D remains unclear. Trimming took off 0 bases at V and 16 bases at J, with 13 bases between the two ends. The germline V gene has CDR1 GTSNPN and CDR2 SVGIG (reference sequence). The CDR3 is 11 amino acids. The CDR3 nucleotides read TGTGCCTGGAGTGTACAAAGGATTTGTTTCTTC. It codes for CAWSVQRICFF.

Note on this clone: Other DNA sequences in this specimen translate into the identical CDR3. Here the CDR3 DNA reads TGTGCCAGCTCACCAGGGAGCAATGAGCAGTTCTTC. As protein: CASSPGSNEQFF. This chain connects TRBV18 to TRBJ2-1; D may be TRBD2 (5 bases). The CDR3 spans 12 residues. Germline lookup yields CDR1 KGHSH and CDR2 LQKENI. With 2 bases removed from V and 6 bases from J, the gap between germline ends came to 5 bases.

The chain employs TRBV7-9 and TRBJ2-3; TRBD2 matches 8 bases. The V gene's germline CDR1 is SEHNR and CDR2 FQNEAQ (reference sequence). The CDR3 contains 16 residues. V trimming: 3 bases; J trimming: 1 base; junction bases outside the gene matches: 6. The CDR3 is CASSFGSTSGTDTQYF. As DNA, the CDR3 is TGTGCCAGCAGCTTTGGATCGACTAGCGGCACAGATACGCAGTATTTT.

The chain joins TRBV19 to TRBJ1-2; D is undetermined. Looked up from germline, CDR1 is LNHDA and CDR2 is SQIVND (reference sequence). Trimming took off 8 bases at V and 4 bases at J, with 23 bases between the two ends. There are 16 residues in the CDR3. The CDR3 here is CASGSGEGGKAYGYTF. The DNA for the CDR3 is TGTGCCAGTGGCTCCGGGGAGGGCGGAAAGGCCTATGGCTACACCTTC. The whole variable domain, filled in from reference TRBV19 and TRBJ1-2, reads DGGITQSPKYLFRKEGQNVTLSCEQNLNHDAMYWYRQDPGQGLRLIYYSQIVNDFQKGDIAEGYSVSREKKESFPLTVTSAQKNPTAFYLCASGSGEGGKAYGYTFGSGTRLTVV.

This CDR3 reads CAGREEGNYNEQFF. DNA of the CDR3: TGTGCCGGACGAGAAGAGGGAAACTACAATGAGCAGTTCTTC. V gene TRBV6-1 combines with J gene TRBJ2-1; D is perhaps TRBD2 (5 bases). Germline assignment: CDR1 MNHNS and CDR2 SASEGT. The CDR3 totals 14 residues. Trimming pared 11 bases from V and 3 bases from J, leaving 17 bases between.

A single count supports this clone. The J gene is TRBJ1-6, the V gene TRBV18; 7 bases map to TRBD1. Germline V lookup: CDR1 KGHSH, CDR2 LQKENI. Trimming took 2 bases from V and 10 from J; bases not matched to a gene: 8. This CDR3 is built from 15 residues. CDR3 amino acids: CASSPDRTGGSPLHF. In nucleotides, the CDR3 is TGTGCCAGCTCACCAGACCGGACAGGCGGGTCACCCCTCCACTTT.